This record covers a single T cell receptor beta chain. What it binds is not known. Measured with immunoSEQ multiplex PCR; TCRdb has only the in-frame clones, and not every one. The sample lists some 44,000 clones; less than 95% were seen once. The source of the sample is a study of graft-versus-host responses after intestinal transplantation. Findings of the study overall: Peak circulating GvH clone levels tracked with early post-transplant HvG declines.

This clonotype was obtained from a human patient who received an intestinal transplant, so some T cells may come from the graft donor. The sample in question was PBMCs, obtained approximately 350 days after intestinal transplant.

DNA of the CDR3: TGTGCCAGCAGTGGATCGGCGACTAGCACAGATACGCAGTATTTT. Translated, it gives CASSGSATSTDTQYF. The chain carries TRBV6-1 and TRBJ2-3, with D hard to call. Per the germline V gene, CDR1 is MNHNS and CDR2 is SASEGT. V was clipped by 4 bases and J by 0 bases, with 11 bases between them. This CDR3 contains 15 residues.